The 29 T cell receptor beta chains reported below all come from one sample, sequenced in a study of blood T cell repertoires in COVID-19. Assay: immunoSEQ multiplex PCR; the TCRdb copy retains only in-frame clones and omits some. The sample consists of fewer than 300,000 clones, 91% of them appearing once. Sample: peripheral blood. The receptor source for this set is a woman aged 30 to 39 with COVID-19, enrolled during active disease.

The chain employs TRBV19 and TRBJ1-4; 7 nucleotides line up with TRBD1. V shed 7 bases and J 4 bases; nucleotides not matched to a gene: 9. Germline values: CDR1 LNHDA, CDR2 SQIVND (reference sequence). The CDR3 spans 15 residues. The DNA for the CDR3 is TGTGCCAGTAATCACCGCCGGGACAGTAATGAAAAACTGTTTTTT. Its translation is CASNHRRDSNEKLFF.

This rearrangement joins TRBV30 to TRBJ2-7, with 8 nucleotides matching TRBD1. Germline V lookup: CDR1 GTSNPN, CDR2 SVGIG (reference sequence). The CDR3 length is 15 residues. V lost 0 bases to trimming and J lost 6 bases; unmatched junction nucleotides: 10. The CDR3 spells CAWSVFAGQGREQYF. For the CDR3, the DNA is TGTGCCTGGAGTGTATTTGCCGGACAGGGCCGCGAGCAGTACTTC.

This clone was found once. This chain links TRBV11-2 with TRBJ2-3, with 9 bases fitting TRBD2. CDR3 length: 16 amino acids. The trim removed 2 bases at V and 4 bases at J, leaving 7 bases unmatched. The germline V gene encodes CDR1 SGHAT and CDR2 FQNNGV. As DNA, the CDR3 is TGTGCCAGCAGCTTATATGGGGCGGGAGGGCCAGATACGCAGTATTTT. This sequence encodes CASSLYGAGGPDTQYF.

The chain combines TRBV11-2 with TRBJ1-3; 9 bases agree with TRBD1. The trim removed 5 bases at V and 3 bases at J, leaving 2 bases unmatched. Germline CDR1 and CDR2: SGHAT and FQNNGV. The CDR3 contains 14 residues. The CDR3 loop is CASSLDRGGNTIYF. CDR3 DNA: TGTGCCAGCAGCCTGGACAGGGGTGGAAACACCATATATTTT.

The rearrangement links TRBV30 to TRBJ2-7; TRBD1 is a possible D gene (6 bases). This CDR3 contains 13 residues. From germline, CDR1 is GTSNPN and CDR2 SVGIG (reference sequence). Trimming removed 2 bases from V and 5 bases from J, with 13 bases in between. The CDR3 DNA reads TGTGCCTGGAGTTCCACAGGGAATGACGAGCAGTACTTC. It codes for CAWSSTGNDEQYF.

This rearrangement joins TRBV30 to TRBJ1-3; D is ambiguous. The CDR3 sequence is 14 residues long. In germline, CDR1 is GTSNPN, CDR2 SVGIG (reference sequence). The ends were cut back, 2 bases at V and 0 bases at J, with 8 bases in the middle. The CDR3 protein is CAWSPEVSGNTIYF. The CDR3 coding sequence is TGTGCCTGGAGTCCCGAGGTCTCTGGAAACACCATATATTTT.

The chain combines TRBV18 with TRBJ1-1; 12 nucleotides align to TRBD1. V shed 4 bases, J shed 3 bases, and the junction held 21 bases outside the gene matches. CDR1 is KGHSH, CDR2 LQKENI, per germline. The CDR3 consists of 21 residues. The CDR3 sequence is CASSRRTRGQGAVGGDTEAFF. The CDR3 nucleotides read TGTGCCAGCTCACGACGAACGAGGGGACAGGGGGCAGTAGGAGGGGACACTGAAGCTTTCTTT.

About this clone itself: The sample holds other DNA sequences that translate to the same CDR3. The CDR3 region has the DNA TGTGCCTGGAGTGTAAGCGGCTACGAGCAGTACTTC. Amino acids: CAWSVSGYEQYF. V is TRBV30 and J is TRBJ2-7, with D tentatively TRBD2 (5 bases). Germline assignment: CDR1 GTSNPN and CDR2 SVGIG (reference sequence). V was pared by 0 bases and J by 3 bases, with 6 bases between. The CDR3 contains 12 residues.

The gene calls are TRBV5-6 and TRBJ2-6; D possibly corresponds to TRBD2 (6 bases). The CDR3 covers 18 residues. V was shortened by 6 bases and J by 0 bases, with 19 bases between the two germline ends. Germline CDR1 reads SGHDT; CDR2 reads YYEEEE. CDR3: CASIKIRDWSSGANVLTF. The CDR3 DNA reads TGTGCCAGCATCAAGATCCGGGACTGGAGCTCTGGGGCCAACGTCCTGACTTTC.

This chain's CDR3 is CASSKTSVYEQYF. The CDR3 DNA reads as TGTGCCAGCAGCAAAACTAGCGTTTACGAGCAGTACTTC. The chain couples TRBV28 to TRBJ2-7, with TRBD2 matching 7 bases. Trimming took 6 bases from V and 4 from J; bases not matched to a gene: 6. This CDR3 is 13 amino acids long. The germline V gene has CDR1 MDHEN and CDR2 SYDVKM.

The rearrangement uses TRBV7-9 and TRBJ2-7, with a tentative D call TRBD1 (6 bases). Germline V gene sequence: CDR1 SEHNR, CDR2 FQNEAQ (reference sequence). The CDR3 is 13 amino acids. V was shortened by 5 bases and J by 3 bases, with 11 bases between the two germline ends. CDR3 sequence: CASSRDNVYEQYF. The CDR3 DNA follows: TGTGCCAGCAGCCGGGACAATGTCTACGAGCAGTACTTC.

The chain combines TRBV10-2 with TRBJ1-3; D perhaps matches TRBD1 (6 bases). This CDR3 region has 15 residues. The V gene's germline CDR1 is WSHSY and CDR2 SAAADI. V was clipped by 2 bases and J by 0 bases, with 8 bases between them. Here the CDR3 reads CASSERGSSGNTIYF. The DNA for the CDR3 is TGCGCCAGCAGTGAGAGGGGGTCCTCTGGAAACACCATATATTTT.

This clone was recorded a few times. The J gene is TRBJ1-2, the V gene TRBV6-2 or TRBV6-3, with 7 bases identical to TRBD1. Germline assignment: CDR1 MNHEY and CDR2 SVGEGT. V was pared by 4 bases and J by 7 bases, with 9 bases of the junction left unmatched. The CDR3 is made up of 14 amino acids. CDR3 residues: CASSSEYRGTGYTF. For the CDR3, the DNA is TGTGCCAGCAGTTCGGAATACAGGGGAACTGGCTACACCTTC.

The chain recombines TRBV27 with TRBJ2-7, with TRBD2 matching 8 bases. Germline V gene sequence: CDR1 MNHEY, CDR2 SMNVEV (reference sequence). The CDR3 covers 16 residues. J was trimmed by 6 bases and V by 3 bases; bases with no gene match: 13. The CDR3 bases are TGTGCCAGCAGTTTGGGATATGGGACTAGAAATGGCGAGCAGTACTTC. Its translation: CASSLGYGTRNGEQYF.

The rearrangement joins TRBV19 to TRBJ1-5; D perhaps matches TRBD1 (6 bases). Germline CDR1 reads LNHDA; CDR2 reads SQIVND (reference sequence). The CDR3 runs 14 residues. V lost 5 bases and J lost 4, with 12 bases in between. The CDR3 DNA reads as TGTGCCAGTAGTTTCAACAGGGTAAATCAGCCCCAGCATTTT. Translated, it gives CASSFNRVNQPQHF.

The V call is TRBV5-1, the J call TRBJ2-1; the match to TRBD2 covers 10 bases. V gave up 5 bases and J gave up 8 bases; unmatched junction bases: 7. The CDR3 covers 14 residues. Germline lookup yields CDR1 SGHRS and CDR2 YFSETQ. CDR3 nucleotide sequence: TGCGCCAGCAGGGCGCTAGCGGGAGATCATGAGCAGTTCTTC. The encoded protein is CASRALAGDHEQFF.

The chain carries TRBV18 and TRBJ1-6; unclear D gene. The CDR3 is made up of 15 amino acids. CDR1 is KGHSH, CDR2 LQKENI, per germline. V was cut by 3 bases and J by 2 bases, with 8 bases left in between. The CDR3 region is CASSPGEAYNSPLHF. CDR3 sequence (DNA): TGTGCCAGCTCACCGGGAGAGGCCTATAATTCACCCCTCCACTTT.

The V and J genes are TRBV7-2 and TRBJ1-5; D gene ambiguous. V was clipped by 2 bases and J by 3 bases, with 11 bases between them. The CDR3 length is 15 residues. Germline V gene lookup returns CDR1 SGHTA and CDR2 FQGNSA. The CDR3 protein is CASSLRRVNNQPQHF. CDR3 DNA: TGTGCCAGCAGCTTAAGGAGGGTAAACAATCAGCCCCAGCATTTT.

The rearrangement uses TRBV20-1 and TRBJ2-5; maybe TRBD1 (6 bases). Trimming removed 3 bases from V and 1 base from J, with 9 bases in between. CDR1 DFQATT and CDR2 SNEGSKA come from the germline V gene (reference sequence). The CDR3 covers 13 residues. The DNA for the CDR3 is TGCAGTGCTAGTCTGGACAGCCAAGAGACCCAGTACTTC. It encodes CSASLDSQETQYF.

This sequence joins TRBV6-5 and TRBJ1-2; D call uncertain. Trimming left V 0 bases short and J 8 bases short, with 10 bases between. This CDR3 contains 13 residues. Germline assignment: CDR1 MNHEY and CDR2 SVGAGI. This CDR3 reads CASSYSALGGYTF. In DNA form, the CDR3 reads TGTGCCAGCAGTTACTCGGCCCTAGGAGGCTACACCTTC.

The chain uses TRBV14 and TRBJ2-7, with unresolved D. Per the germline V gene, CDR1 is SGHDN and CDR2 is FVKESK. The CDR3 extends over 11 amino acids. Trimming took 2 bases from V and 11 from J, leaving 10 bases between them. The CDR3 bases are TGTGCCAGCAGCCAAAGTCAGGTGAAGTACTTC. It codes for CASSQSQVKYF.

This clone was observed once. The CDR3 region is CASIQDRNQPQHF. The DNA of the CDR3 is TGTGCCAGCATACAGGATAGAAATCAGCCCCAGCATTTT. The V call is TRBV2, the J call TRBJ1-5, with D perhaps matching TRBD1 (5 bases). This CDR3 has 13 amino acids. V lost 7 bases and J 4 bases, leaving 11 bases between the germline ends. Per the germline V gene, CDR1 is SNHLY and CDR2 is FYNNEI.

V usage is TRBV6-1 and J usage is TRBJ1-1; TRBD1 matches 8 bases. This CDR3 comprises 16 residues. With 3 bases clipped from V and 1 base from J, the junction kept 7 bases outside the gene matches. Germline CDR1 MNHNS, CDR2 SASEGT. As DNA, the CDR3 is TGTGCCAGCAGTGAGGGGACAGGCGCCAGGAACACTGAAGCTTTCTTT. Encoded protein: CASSEGTGARNTEAFF.

The CDR3 DNA reads TGTGCCAGTAGAAACAGGGGTAAATCAGATACGCAGTATTTT. The encoded protein is CASRNRGKSDTQYF. The chain links TRBV19 to TRBJ2-3; TRBD1 aligns across 7 bases. V trimming: 6 bases; J trimming: 4 bases; junction bases outside the gene matches: 7. The CDR3 is made up of 14 amino acids. Germline loops: CDR1 LNHDA, CDR2 SQIVND (reference sequence).

The chain combines TRBV19 with TRBJ1-5; TRBD1 is a possible D gene (5 bases). Trimming took off 3 bases at V and 0 bases at J, with 15 bases between the two ends. This CDR3 comprises 17 residues. CDR1 and CDR2 from the germline V gene are LNHDA and SQIVND (reference sequence). This CDR3 reads CASSINGGAYSNQPQHF. In DNA form, the CDR3 reads TGTGCCAGTAGTATTAACGGAGGGGCATATAGCAATCAGCCCCAGCATTTT.

This clone has only one observation. The chain uses TRBV19 and TRBJ1-1; 7 bases fit TRBD1. CDR3 length: 13 residues. The junction had 13 bases not matched to a gene; V was cut back by 8 bases and J by 10 bases. Germline V gives CDR1 LNHDA, CDR2 SQIVND (reference sequence). Here the CDR3 DNA reads TGTGCCAGTTCCGGGCCTCCGACAGGGCCAGCTTTCTTT. Its translation: CASSGPPTGPAFF.

The chain couples TRBV30 to TRBJ1-6; 9 bases agree with TRBD1. Germline lookup yields CDR1 GTSNPN and CDR2 SVGIG (reference sequence). The CDR3 spans 14 residues. With 4 bases clipped from V and 9 bases from J, the junction kept 7 bases outside the gene matches. CDR3 protein: CAWIQDRGRSPLHF. For the CDR3, the DNA is TGTGCCTGGATCCAGGACAGGGGTCGTTCACCCCTCCACTTT.

This chain joins TRBV9 and TRBJ2-5; TRBD1 matches at 7 bases. CDR1 SGDLS and CDR2 YYNGEE come from the germline V gene. CDR3 length: 14 residues. V lost 4 bases and J lost 2; bases outside the gene matches: 5. The CDR3 sequence: CASSSRTGQETQYF. The CDR3, as DNA: TGTGCCAGCAGCTCCCGGACAGGTCAAGAGACCCAGTACTTC.

The V and J genes are TRBV24-1 and TRBJ2-1; no definite D call. This CDR3 region has 13 residues. Trimming removed 1 base from V and 12 bases from J, with 12 bases in between. Germline V gives CDR1 KGHDR, CDR2 SFDVKD. The CDR3 coding sequence is TGTGCCACCAGTGATTTTTCCCGGCCGGGGCAGTTCTTC. The encoded protein is CATSDFSRPGQFF.